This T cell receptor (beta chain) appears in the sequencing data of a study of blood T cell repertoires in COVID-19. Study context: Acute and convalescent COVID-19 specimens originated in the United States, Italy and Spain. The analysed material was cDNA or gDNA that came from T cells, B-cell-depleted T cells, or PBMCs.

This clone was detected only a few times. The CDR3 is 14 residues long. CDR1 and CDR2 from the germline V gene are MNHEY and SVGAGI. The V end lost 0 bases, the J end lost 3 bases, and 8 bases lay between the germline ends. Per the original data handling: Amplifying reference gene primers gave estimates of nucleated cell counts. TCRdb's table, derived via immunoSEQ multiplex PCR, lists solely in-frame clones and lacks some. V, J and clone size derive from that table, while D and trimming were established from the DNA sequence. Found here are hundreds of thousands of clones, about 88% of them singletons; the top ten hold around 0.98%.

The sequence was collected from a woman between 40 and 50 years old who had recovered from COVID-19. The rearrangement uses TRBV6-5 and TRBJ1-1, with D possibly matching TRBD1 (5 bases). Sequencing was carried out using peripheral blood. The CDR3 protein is CASSYSPGDTEAFF. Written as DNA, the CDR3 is TGTGCCAGCAGTTACTCGCCGGGGGACACTGAAGCTTTCTTT.